This T cell receptor (beta chain) is from a study of human T cells and chemical hapten exposure. This clonotype turned up a few times. Regarding time point: patch test 3, about 24 weeks after DPC sensitization. The treatment denotes: therapeutic diphenylcyclopropenone sensitization with weekly scalp DPC. One entry per CDR3 protein, called by TCRdb with MiXCR from the RACE reads. Of more than 70,000 distinct CDR3 sequences listed, 9.5% to 13% are singletons. V lost 4 bases and J lost 0; bases outside the gene matches: 20. The CDR3 consists of 21 residues. Germline CDR1 MDHEN, CDR2 SYDVKM. This specimen consisted of whole blood, obtained in connection with sensitization to the hapten diphenylcyclopropenone (DPC). The clonotype originates from a woman in her 30s with alopecia areata. Some clones in this sample may be carry-over from other donors' samples. The chain recombines TRBV28 with TRBJ1-5; 8 bases match TRBD1. CDR3 residues: CASSSLRGTGAVGDSNQPQHF. DNA of the CDR3: TGTGCCAGCAGTTCCCTCCGCGGGACAGGAGCCGTGGGCGATAGCAATCAGCCCCAGCATTTT.